This TCR beta chain comes out of a study of blood T cell repertoires in COVID-19. The CDR3 loop spans 13 amino acids. V shed 4 bases, J shed 7 bases, and the junction held 4 bases outside the gene matches. Germline values: CDR1 MNHEY, CDR2 SVGAGI. TCRdb keeps only in-frame clones here, not all; method: immunoSEQ multiplex PCR. The sample has 150,000 to 160,000 clones, around 87% seen once. The V call is TRBV6-5, the J call TRBJ1-5, with 7 positions matching TRBD1. The sequence was obtained from a woman aged 40 to 50 with acute or convalescent COVID-19. The specimen sequenced was peripheral blood. CDR3 sequence reads: CASSSQGYQPQHF. The CDR3 nucleotides read TGTGCCAGCAGTTCACAGGGGTACCAGCCCCAGCATTTT.